Following are 26 T cell receptor beta chains from one sample sequenced in a study of identical twins. MiXCR, applied by TCRdb to the 5' RACE reads, yields one record per CDR3 protein. The sample lists under 900,000 distinct CDR3 sequences, roughly 18% occurring once. The same sample was also used in a study of T cells expressing NK-cell markers.

The specimen was PBMCs. These receptors all come from a woman aged 18-35 years in good health.

This clonotype was seen at least ten times. The V call is TRBV5-6, the J call TRBJ1-2, with D unclear. The CDR3 extends over 13 amino acids. Trimming removed 0 bases at V and 5 bases at J, with 8 bases between. Germline assignment: CDR1 SGHDT and CDR2 YYEEEE. The CDR3 DNA is TGTGCCAGCAGCTTGGTTGGAGGTTATGGCTACACCTTC. The encoded protein is CASSLVGGYGYTF.

In this sample, this clonotype turned up a few times. The chain uses TRBV12-3 or TRBV12-4 and TRBJ1-2; D may be TRBD1 (5 bases). This CDR3 spans 15 amino acids. V lost 6 bases and J 4 bases, leaving 18 bases between the germline ends. CDR3 loop: CASSHILDSTYGYTF. The CDR3 DNA follows: TGTGCCAGCAGCCACATTCTTGACAGCACCTATGGCTACACCTTC.

This clonotype was seen only a few times. The chain joins TRBV5-6 to TRBJ2-5, with TRBD2 matching 8 bases. CDR3 length: 14 amino acids. J lost 4 bases, V lost 5 bases, and 7 bases had no gene match. The germline gives CDR1 SGHDT, CDR2 YYEEEE. CDR3 DNA sequence: TGTGCCAGCAGTAGCGGGACGGCCCCAGAGACCCAGTACTTC. Its translation is CASSSGTAPETQYF.

This clonotype occurred a few times. The V gene is TRBV20-1, the J gene TRBJ1-1; D uncertain. The germline V gene has CDR1 DFQATT and CDR2 SNEGSKA (reference sequence). There are 13 residues in the CDR3. V dropped 0 bases and J dropped 8 bases, with 13 bases sitting between them. The CDR3 nucleotides are TGCAGTGCTAGAGATATGGTGGTGGGGGAAGCTTTCTTT. Translating gives CSARDMVVGEAFF.

This clonotype has ten or more counts. Here the CDR3 reads CATSASENEQFF. CDR3 coding DNA: TGTGCCACCAGTGCTTCCGAGAATGAGCAGTTCTTC. V usage is TRBV24-1 and J usage is TRBJ2-1, with D unclear. V was shortened by 5 bases and J by 7 bases, with 8 bases between the two germline ends. The CDR3 runs to 12 residues. Per germline, CDR1 KGHDR and CDR2 SFDVKD.

Ten or more counts support this clonotype. V and J are TRBV12-3 or TRBV12-4 and TRBJ2-7, with D possibly called TRBD1 or TRBD2 (7 bases each). CDR3 length equals 16 residues. Between the trimmed V and J ends, which lost 5 bases and 2 bases, there was a span of 19 bases. The CDR3 is CASSQSGTANPYEQYF. The CDR3 DNA reads as TGTGCCAGCAGTCAGAGCGGGACAGCAAACCCCTACGAGCAGTACTTC.

This clonotype was seen only a few times. This rearrangement joins TRBV15 to TRBJ2-5; 11 bases are a match to TRBD2. This CDR3 has 18 residues. CDR1 and CDR2 (germline): LNHNV, YYDKDF (reference sequence). Trimming cost V 0 bases and J 7 bases; bases outside gene matches: 13. CDR3 in DNA: TGTGCCACCAGCAGAGACCGACTAGCGGGAAAAGGAGGTGGGACCCAGTACTTC. Translating it yields CATSRDRLAGKGGGTQYF.

This clonotype turned up a few times. V is TRBV2 and J is TRBJ2-7; the D call may be TRBD1 or TRBD2 (5 bases each). The V end was cut by 7 bases, the J end by 2 bases, with 9 bases between. Germline lookup yields CDR1 SNHLY and CDR2 FYNNEI. This CDR3 region has 12 residues. Here the CDR3 reads CASIGTAYEQYF. The CDR3 DNA reads TGTGCCAGCATTGGGACGGCCTACGAGCAGTACTTC.

The table lists this clonotype with a few counts. The chain combines TRBV5-5 with TRBJ2-3; D is possibly TRBD2 (6 bases). Trimming took 1 base from V and 2 from J, leaving 11 bases between them. Per the germline V gene, CDR1 is SGHKS and CDR2 is YYEKEE (reference sequence). This CDR3 is 15 amino acids long. CDR3 in DNA: TGTGCCAGCAGCTTGTGGCGGGGCCCCACAGATACGCAGTATTTT. Protein sequence: CASSLWRGPTDTQYF.

The gene calls are TRBV10-3 and TRBJ2-1, with D perhaps TRBD2 (7 bases). Germline CDR1 ENHRY, CDR2 SYGVKD. The CDR3 spans 16 residues. V lost 1 base, J lost 3 bases, and 13 bases lay in between. In DNA, the CDR3 is TGTGCCATCAGTGAGTTAACGGGGGGCAGCTACAATGAGCAGTTCTTC. Protein product: CAISELTGGSYNEQFF.

V and J are TRBV27 and TRBJ2-1; D possibly corresponds to TRBD2 (5 bases). The germline CDR1 and CDR2 sequences are MNHEY and SMNVEV (reference sequence). The ends were cut back, 3 bases at V and 2 bases at J, with 11 bases in the middle. The CDR3 covers 15 residues. The chain's CDR3 is CASSLVLAPYNEQFF. Here the CDR3 DNA reads TGTGCCAGCAGTTTGGTGCTAGCCCCCTACAATGAGCAGTTCTTC.

This clonotype appeared a few times. The V call is TRBV29-1, the J call TRBJ2-5; a weak D match, TRBD2 (5 bases). Looked up from germline, CDR1 is SQVTM and CDR2 is ANQGSEA. CDR3 length: 15 residues. V shed 6 bases and J shed 0 bases, with 17 bases lying between them. CDR3 DNA: TGCAGCGTACGGTTGGGGAGATCGTACCAAGAGACCCAGTACTTC. Its protein product is CSVRLGRSYQETQYF.

The rearrangement joins TRBV29-1 to TRBJ1-1; the D gene is possibly TRBD1 (5 bases). V was pared by 0 bases and J by 0 bases, with 11 bases between. Germline CDR1 is SQVTM and CDR2 is ANQGSEA. This CDR3 has 15 residues. CDR3 protein: CSVEDGAEMNTEAFF. In DNA form, the CDR3 reads TGCAGCGTTGAAGATGGGGCAGAGATGAACACTGAAGCTTTCTTT.

This chain joins TRBV5-1 and TRBJ2-7, with D possibly matching TRBD2 (7 bases). V lost 4 bases and J lost 4, with 18 bases in between. In germline, CDR1 is SGHRS, CDR2 YFSETQ. This CDR3 spans 15 amino acids. The CDR3 DNA follows: TGCGCCAGCAGCGAGGGGGACTACCCAAAATACGAGCAGTACTTC. Translated: CASSEGDYPKYEQYF.

The V and J genes are TRBV7-8 and TRBJ1-5; TRBD1 is a possible D gene (6 bases). The germline V and J ends were trimmed by 0 bases and 2 bases, with 11 bases remaining between them. The length of the CDR3 is 16 residues. CDR1 is SGHVS, CDR2 FQNEAQ, per germline. The DNA of the CDR3 is TGTGCCAGCAGCTTAGCGCGGGGGGCTGGCAATCAGCCCCAGCATTTT. Residues: CASSLARGAGNQPQHF.

The CDR3 spells CASSGKWREVSHEQFF. For the CDR3, the DNA is TGTGCCAGCAGCGGAAAATGGCGGGAGGTTTCGCATGAGCAGTTCTTC. This chain links TRBV3-1 with TRBJ2-1; 8 bases align to TRBD2. CDR3 length: 16 amino acids. Germline V gene lookup returns CDR1 LGHDT and CDR2 YNNKEL (reference sequence). Germline trimming cut 5 bases from V and 8 bases from J; bases unmatched to any gene: 14.

This chain links TRBV5-6 with TRBJ2-7; D is uncertain. Between the trimmed V and J ends, which lost 3 bases and 2 bases, there was a span of 9 bases. The length of the CDR3 is 13 residues. Germline V gene lookup returns CDR1 SGHDT and CDR2 YYEEEE. The CDR3 region is CASSSTTTYEQYF. The CDR3 DNA sequence: TGTGCCAGCAGCTCCACTACCACCTACGAGCAGTACTTC.

This clonotype was seen more than once but under ten times. The rearrangement uses TRBV18 and TRBJ2-7, with D unresolved. The V gene lost 3 bases and the J gene lost 3 bases, with 9 bases spanning the gap. The CDR3 has 13 amino acids. The germline V gene encodes CDR1 KGHSH and CDR2 LQKENI. The chain's CDR3 is CASSPNLFYEQYF. CDR3 DNA sequence: TGTGCCAGCTCACCTAATCTTTTCTACGAGCAGTACTTC. Based on the CDR3 plus reference TRBV18 and TRBJ2-7, the full variable domain is NAGVMQNPRHLVRRRGQEARLRCSPMKGHSHVYWYRQLPEEGLKFMVYLQKENIIDESGMPKERFSAEFPKEGPSILRIQQVVRGDSAAYFCASSPNLFYEQYFGPGTRLTVT.

This clonotype was picked up a small number of times. The V call is TRBV4-2, the J call TRBJ2-3; 8 nucleotides match TRBD2. V was pared by 1 base and J by 4 bases, with 7 bases of the junction left unmatched. From germline, CDR1 is LGHNA and CDR2 YNFKEQ. This CDR3 has 16 residues. CDR3 amino acids: CASSQVFGGAADTQYF. DNA for the CDR3: TGTGCCAGCAGCCAAGTATTCGGGGGGGCCGCAGATACGCAGTATTTT.

This rearrangement joins TRBV20-1 to TRBJ2-7; 7 bases fit TRBD2. The CDR3 has 12 amino acids. J gave up 3 bases and V 3 bases, and 2 bases lay outside the gene matches. Germline CDR1 is DFQATT and CDR2 is SNEGSKA (reference sequence). The CDR3: CSASGGDYEQYF. Written as DNA, the CDR3 is TGCAGTGCTAGTGGGGGGGACTACGAGCAGTACTTC.

This chain joins TRBV3-1 and TRBJ2-6; D unclear. The V gene lost 2 bases and the J gene lost 3 bases, with 8 bases spanning the gap. Germline values: CDR1 LGHDT, CDR2 YNNKEL (reference sequence). The CDR3 length is 15 residues. The CDR3 sequence is CASSQPGSGANVLTF. The CDR3 DNA follows: TGTGCCAGCAGCCAACCTGGCAGTGGGGCCAACGTCCTGACTTTC.

The chain combines TRBV7-2 with TRBJ2-1, with TRBD1 matching 8 bases. V was clipped by 4 bases and J by 2 bases; unmatched bases: 7. The V gene's germline CDR1 is SGHTA and CDR2 FQGNSA. CDR3 length equals 16 residues. DNA for the CDR3: TGTGCCAGCAGCTCTGGACAGGGAGGTCCCTACAATGAGCAGTTCTTC. It yields the protein CASSSGQGGPYNEQFF.

V usage is TRBV23-1 and J usage is TRBJ2-7, with D possibly matching TRBD1 (5 bases). TRBV23-1 is filed as an ORF, its function uncertain. Trimming shortened V by 3 bases and J by 2 bases, and 11 bases separated the two germline ends. The CDR3 has 14 amino acids. The CDR3 protein is CASSQGRATYEQYF. CDR3 bases: TGCGCCAGCAGTCAGGGCAGGGCAACCTACGAGCAGTACTTC.

In this sample, this clonotype turned up a few times. The V and J genes are TRBV20-1 and TRBJ2-7; D ambiguous. This CDR3 region has 14 residues. Trimming pared 0 bases from V and 2 bases from J, leaving 11 bases between. Germline V CDR1 and CDR2: DFQATT, SNEGSKA (reference sequence). CDR3 sequence (DNA): TGCAGTGCTAGAGACCCAGGTGGGACCTACGAGCAGTACTTC. Translating gives CSARDPGGTYEQYF.

The table lists this clonotype with many counts. This sequence joins TRBV6-1 and TRBJ1-2; weak D call: TRBD1 (5 bases). The germline gives CDR1 MNHNS, CDR2 SASEGT. V was cut by 7 bases and J by 8 bases, with 20 bases left in between. CDR3 size: 14 residues. In DNA form, the CDR3 reads TGTGCCAGCACCAAGGGGCTCATGGGATCAGGCTACACCTTC. Translating gives CASTKGLMGSGYTF.

This clonotype came up many times. V is TRBV12-3 or TRBV12-4 and J is TRBJ2-7, with 7 bases lining up with TRBD2. This CDR3 contains 14 residues. The trim removed 3 bases at V and 6 bases at J, leaving 8 bases unmatched. CDR3: CASSLRTRRSEQYF. Written as DNA, the CDR3 is TGTGCCAGCAGTTTGCGGACTAGACGGTCCGAGCAGTACTTC.